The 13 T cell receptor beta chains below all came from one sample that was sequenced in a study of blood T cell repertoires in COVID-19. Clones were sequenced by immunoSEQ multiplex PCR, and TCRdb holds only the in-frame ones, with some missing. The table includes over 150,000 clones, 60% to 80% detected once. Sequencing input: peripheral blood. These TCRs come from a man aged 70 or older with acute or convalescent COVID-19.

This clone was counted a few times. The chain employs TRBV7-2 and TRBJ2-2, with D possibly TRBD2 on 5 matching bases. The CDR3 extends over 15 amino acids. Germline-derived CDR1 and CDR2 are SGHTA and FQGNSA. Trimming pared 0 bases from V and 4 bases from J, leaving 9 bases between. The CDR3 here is CASSLAAGATGELFF. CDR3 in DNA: TGTGCCAGCAGCTTAGCGGCGGGCGCCACCGGGGAGCTGTTTTTT.

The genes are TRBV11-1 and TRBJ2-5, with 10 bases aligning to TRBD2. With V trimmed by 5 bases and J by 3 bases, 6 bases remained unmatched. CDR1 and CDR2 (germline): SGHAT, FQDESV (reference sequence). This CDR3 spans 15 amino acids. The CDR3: CASSISGGAEETQYF. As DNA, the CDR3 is TGTGCCAGCAGCATAAGCGGGGGGGCCGAAGAGACCCAGTACTTC. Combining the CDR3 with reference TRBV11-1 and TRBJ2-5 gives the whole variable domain EAEVAQSPRYKITEKSQAVAFWCDPISGHATLYWYRQILGQGPELLVQFQDESVVDDSQLPKDRFSAERLKGVDSTLKIQPAELGDSAMYLCASSISGGAEETQYFGPGTRLLVL.

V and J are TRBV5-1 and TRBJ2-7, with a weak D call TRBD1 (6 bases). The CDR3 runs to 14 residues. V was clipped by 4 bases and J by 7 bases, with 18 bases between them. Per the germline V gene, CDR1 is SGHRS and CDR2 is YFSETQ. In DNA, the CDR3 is TGCGCCAGCAGCCAAAGACAGGCAGATCCAGAGCAGTACTTC. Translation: CASSQRQADPEQYF.

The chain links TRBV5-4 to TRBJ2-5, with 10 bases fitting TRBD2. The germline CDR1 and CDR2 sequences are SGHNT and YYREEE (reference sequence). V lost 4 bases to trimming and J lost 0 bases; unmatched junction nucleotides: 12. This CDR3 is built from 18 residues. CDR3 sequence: CASSPPGTSDTYQETQYF. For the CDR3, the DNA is TGTGCCAGCAGCCCACCCGGGACTAGCGATACGTACCAAGAGACCCAGTACTTC. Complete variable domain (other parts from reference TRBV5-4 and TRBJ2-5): ETGVTQSPTHLIKTRGQQVTLRCSSQSGHNTVSWYQQALGQGPQFIFQYYREEENGRGNFPPRFSGLQFPNYSSELNVNALELDDSALYLCASSPPGTSDTYQETQYFGPGTRLLVL.

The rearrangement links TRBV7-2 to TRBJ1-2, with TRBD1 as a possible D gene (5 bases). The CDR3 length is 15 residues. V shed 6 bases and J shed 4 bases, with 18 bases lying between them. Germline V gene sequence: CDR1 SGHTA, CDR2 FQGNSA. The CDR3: CASSDQQGRGYGYTF. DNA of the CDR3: TGTGCCAGCAGTGATCAGCAGGGAAGAGGCTATGGCTACACCTTC.

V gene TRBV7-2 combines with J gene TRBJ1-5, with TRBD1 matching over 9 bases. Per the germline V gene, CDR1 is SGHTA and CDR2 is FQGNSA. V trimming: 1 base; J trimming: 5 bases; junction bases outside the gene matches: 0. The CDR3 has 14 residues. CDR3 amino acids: CASSLGDRDQPQHF. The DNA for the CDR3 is TGTGCCAGCAGCTTAGGGGACAGGGATCAGCCCCAGCATTTT. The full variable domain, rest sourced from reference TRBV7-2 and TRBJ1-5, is GAGVSQSPSNKVTEKGKDVELRCDPISGHTALYWYRQSLGQGLEFLIYFQGNSAPDKSGLPSDRFSAERTGGSVSTLTIQRTQQEDSAVYLCASSLGDRDQPQHFGDGTRLSIL.

CDR3 DNA: TGTGCCAGTAGTAAACAGGGGGCCGGCTATGGCTACACCTTC. Its translation is CASSKQGAGYGYTF. The J gene is TRBJ1-2, the V gene TRBV19; 9 bases align to TRBD1. This CDR3 contains 14 residues. Germline CDR1 LNHDA, CDR2 SQIVND (reference sequence). V lost 4 bases, J lost 4 bases, and 4 bases stayed unmatched. Using reference TRBV19 and TRBJ1-2 for the parts outside the CDR3, the full variable domain is DGGITQSPKYLFRKEGQNVTLSCEQNLNHDAMYWYRQDPGQGLRLIYYSQIVNDFQKGDIAEGYSVSREKKESFPLTVTSAQKNPTAFYLCASSKQGAGYGYTFGSGTRLTVV.

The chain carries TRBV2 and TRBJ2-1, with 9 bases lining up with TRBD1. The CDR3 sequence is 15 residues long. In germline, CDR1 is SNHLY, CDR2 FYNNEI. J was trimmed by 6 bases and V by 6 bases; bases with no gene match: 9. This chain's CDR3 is CASRDRQGGANEQFF. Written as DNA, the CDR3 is TGTGCCAGCAGAGACCGACAGGGGGGGGCCAATGAGCAGTTCTTC.

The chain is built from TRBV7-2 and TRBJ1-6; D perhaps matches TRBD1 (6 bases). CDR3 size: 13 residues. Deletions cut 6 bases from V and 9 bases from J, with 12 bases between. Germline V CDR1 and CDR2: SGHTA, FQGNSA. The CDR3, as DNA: TGTGCCAGCAGTCCAGGGGATGGTTCACCCCTCCACTTT. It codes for CASSPGDGSPLHF.

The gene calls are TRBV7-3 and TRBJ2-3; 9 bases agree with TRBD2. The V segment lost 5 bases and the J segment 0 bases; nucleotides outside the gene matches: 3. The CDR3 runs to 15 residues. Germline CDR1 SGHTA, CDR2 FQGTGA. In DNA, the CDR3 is TGTGCCAGCAGCATTAGCGGGGGAAGCACAGATACGCAGTATTTT. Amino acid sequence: CASSISGGSTDTQYF.

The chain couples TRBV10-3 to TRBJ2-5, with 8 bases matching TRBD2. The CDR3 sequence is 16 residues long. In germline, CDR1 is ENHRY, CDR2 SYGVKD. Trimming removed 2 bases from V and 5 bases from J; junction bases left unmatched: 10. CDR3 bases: TGTGCCATCAGTGAGGGGAACGGGGGGGCTCGGGAGACCCAGTACTTC. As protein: CAISEGNGGARETQYF.

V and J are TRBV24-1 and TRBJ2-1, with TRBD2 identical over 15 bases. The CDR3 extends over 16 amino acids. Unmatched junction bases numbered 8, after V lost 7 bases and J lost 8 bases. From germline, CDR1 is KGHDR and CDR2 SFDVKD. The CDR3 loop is CATRGGLAGGSDEQFF. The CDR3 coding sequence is TGTGCCACCAGGGGGGGACTAGCGGGAGGTAGTGATGAGCAGTTCTTC.

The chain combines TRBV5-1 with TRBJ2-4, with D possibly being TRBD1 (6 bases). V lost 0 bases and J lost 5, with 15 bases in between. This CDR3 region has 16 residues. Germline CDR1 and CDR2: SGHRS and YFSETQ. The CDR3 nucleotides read TGCGCCAGCAGCTTGGGACTCAGGGGTCCTCAAAACATTCAGTACTTC. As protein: CASSLGLRGPQNIQYF.